Listed here are 22 T cell receptor beta chains from one sample, sequenced in a study of shared T cell receptors in the human thymus. This table comes from immunoSEQ multiplex PCR, and its TCRdb copy is limited to in-frame clones, with some not included. Among hundreds of thousands of clones listed, 88% were seen once. These records were also assigned to another study, of human thymus T cells.

The source material was thymocytes. All receptors derive from a boy in the first two years of life with a congenital heart defect.

The CDR3 nucleotides read TGTGCCAGCAGCTTGGCGCGACAGCGCACAGATACGCAGTATTTT. Protein product: CASSLARQRTDTQYF. This rearrangement joins TRBV11-3 to TRBJ2-3; maybe TRBD1 (5 bases). V was pared by 3 bases and J by 1 base, with 11 bases between. This CDR3 spans 15 amino acids. Germline loops: CDR1 SGHNT, CDR2 YENEEA.

The chain combines TRBV2 with TRBJ1-2, with D maybe TRBD1 (6 bases). The CDR3 is 15 amino acids. Germline CDR1 and CDR2: SNHLY and FYNNEI. Deletions cut 6 bases from V and 1 base from J, with 15 bases between. The CDR3 nucleotides read TGTGCCAGCAGCCTACCTACAGGGATTAACTATGGCTACACCTTC. This gives the protein CASSLPTGINYGYTF. The full variable domain, its missing parts supplied by reference TRBV2 and TRBJ1-2, is EPEVTQTPSHQVTQMGQEVILRCVPISNHLYFYWYRQILGQKVEFLVSFYNNEISEKSEIFDDQFSVERPDGSNFTLKIRSTKLEDSAMYFCASSLPTGINYGYTFGSGTRLTVV.

The V and J genes are TRBV5-4 and TRBJ2-5, with D unclear. Germline assignment: CDR1 SGHNT and CDR2 YYREEE (reference sequence). V was cut by 0 bases and J by 1 base, with 10 bases left in between. This CDR3 spans 15 amino acids. DNA for the CDR3: TGTGCCAGCAGCTTGGCCGAGGTCGTCCAAGAGACCCAGTACTTC. It encodes CASSLAEVVQETQYF.

The V gene is TRBV7-9, the J gene TRBJ2-1, with TRBD2 identical over 8 bases. CDR1 and CDR2 from the germline V gene are SEHNR and FQNEAQ (reference sequence). The V segment lost 1 base and the J segment 6 bases; nucleotides outside the gene matches: 5. CDR3 size: 15 residues. Written as DNA, the CDR3 is TGTGCCAGCAGCTTAGATATCACTAGCGGCAATGAGCAGTTCTTC. Amino acid sequence: CASSLDITSGNEQFF.

J is TRBJ1-5 and V is TRBV2; 9 nucleotides line up with TRBD1. The CDR3 sequence is 15 residues long. Germline V CDR1 and CDR2: SNHLY, FYNNEI. The trim removed 8 bases at V and 0 bases at J, leaving 5 bases unmatched. Here the CDR3 DNA reads TGTGCCAGCCGGGACAGGGATTATAGCAATCAGCCCCAGCATTTT. Amino acids: CASRDRDYSNQPQHF.

The J gene is TRBJ1-1, the V gene TRBV11-2; 7 bases are a match to TRBD1. The CDR3 consists of 17 residues. The germline V gene encodes CDR1 SGHAT and CDR2 FQNNGV. J gave up 6 bases and V 5 bases, and 18 bases lay outside the gene matches. The CDR3 is CASSPRAVDRADAEAFF. In DNA form, the CDR3 reads TGTGCCAGCAGCCCCCGAGCTGTCGACAGGGCCGACGCTGAAGCTTTCTTT.

The V call is TRBV5-4, the J call TRBJ2-3, with 9 bases lining up with TRBD2. The CDR3 covers 17 residues. Germline loops: CDR1 SGHNT, CDR2 YYREEE (reference sequence). The junction had 12 bases not matched to a gene; V was cut back by 4 bases and J by 3 bases. CDR3 coding DNA: TGTGCCAGCAGCCCCCCCCTGGCGGGAGGGAAAACAGATACGCAGTATTTT. The encoded protein is CASSPPLAGGKTDTQYF.

DNA of the CDR3: TGCAGCGGTCTACAGTGGCTTACGCAGTATTTT. Its translation: CSGLQWLTQYF. This chain uses TRBV29-1 with TRBJ2-3; D ambiguous. The CDR3 totals 11 residues. V was trimmed by 7 bases and J by 8 bases, leaving 13 bases between them. The germline V gene has CDR1 SQVTM and CDR2 ANQGSEA.

The chain has TRBV5-6 and TRBJ1-2, with a weak D call TRBD1 (5 bases). V was cut by 3 bases and J by 4 bases, with 22 bases left in between. Germline lookup yields CDR1 SGHDT and CDR2 YYEEEE. The CDR3 spans 17 residues. In DNA, the CDR3 is TGTGCCAGCAGCTCTGACCTCCGGGACCCGGAGGGCTATGGCTACACCTTC. Residues: CASSSDLRDPEGYGYTF. Variable domain in full (rest from reference TRBV5-6 and TRBJ1-2): DAGVTQSPTHLIKTRGQQVTLRCSPKSGHDTVSWYQQALGQGPQFIFQYYEEEERQRGNFPDRFSGHQFPNYSSELNVNALLLGDSALYLCASSSDLRDPEGYGYTFGSGTRLTVV.

This chain joins TRBV5-4 and TRBJ2-7; D might be TRBD2 (6 bases). The V and J ends lost 5 bases and 4 bases respectively, with 10 bases between them. From germline, CDR1 is SGHNT and CDR2 YYREEE (reference sequence). The CDR3 extends over 12 amino acids. CDR3 amino acids: CASRRDHYEQYF. The CDR3 region has the DNA TGTGCCAGCAGGCGGGATCATTACGAGCAGTACTTC.

CDR3 in DNA: TGTGCCAGCAGTTCAGTAGATACGCAGTATTTT. Protein: CASSSVDTQYF. This chain joins TRBV5-5 and TRBJ2-3; no firm D call. CDR1 and CDR2 from the germline V gene are SGHKS and YYEKEE (reference sequence). This CDR3 has 11 amino acids. V was shortened by 5 bases and J by 5 bases, with 6 bases between the two germline ends.

The rearrangement uses TRBV5-6 and TRBJ2-5; 7 nucleotides agree with TRBD1. CDR1 and CDR2 from the germline V gene are SGHDT and YYEEEE. Trimming at V came to 4 bases and at J to 3 bases, leaving 12 bases not matched to a gene. The CDR3 contains 16 residues. The CDR3 region has the DNA TGTGCCAGCAGCCCCATTGCCGGGACAGTAAAAGAGACCCAGTACTTC. Translation gives CASSPIAGTVKETQYF.

This chain joins TRBV5-8 and TRBJ1-2, with 7 bases lining up with TRBD1. CDR1 and CDR2 from the germline V gene are SGHTS and YDEGEE. The CDR3 extends over 15 amino acids. The V and J ends lost 3 bases and 8 bases, in that order; junction bases with no gene match: 13. This CDR3 is CASSSRGRLTLGYTF. CDR3 DNA sequence: TGTGCCAGCAGCTCGAGGGGGCGCCTGACGCTAGGCTACACCTTC.

The V call is TRBV19, the J call TRBJ2-1; no definite D call. The CDR3 loop spans 14 amino acids. In germline, CDR1 is LNHDA, CDR2 SQIVND (reference sequence). V lost 5 bases and J lost 4, with 12 bases in between. The CDR3 DNA reads as TGTGCCAGTAGTCCCCCCCACTGGTACAATGAGCAGTTCTTC. Amino acids: CASSPPHWYNEQFF.

The genes are TRBV9 and TRBJ2-3; D gene ambiguous. The CDR3 is 14 residues long. CDR1 is SGDLS and CDR2 is YYNGEE in the germline V gene. The ends were cut back, 0 bases at V and 4 bases at J, with 9 bases in the middle. CDR3 loop: CASSVASVPDTQYF. The CDR3 DNA sequence: TGTGCCAGCAGCGTAGCTTCGGTCCCAGATACGCAGTATTTT.

The chain couples TRBV4-3 to TRBJ2-5, with 8 bases matching TRBD2. The germline CDR1 and CDR2 sequences are LGHNA and YSLEER. J was trimmed by 7 bases and V by 0 bases; bases with no gene match: 13. CDR3 length: 17 amino acids. The CDR3 bases are TGCGCCAGCAGCCAAGATGCGACGGGAGGGCCTGGGTGGACCCAGTACTTC. Its protein product is CASSQDATGGPGWTQYF.

V is TRBV10-3 and J is TRBJ2-2; 7 bases match TRBD2. Germline CDR1 is ENHRY and CDR2 is SYGVKD. This CDR3 has 15 residues. V was pared by 10 bases and J by 3 bases, with 11 bases of the junction left unmatched. In nucleotides, the CDR3 is TGTGCCACCCACGGCGGGAGTAAAGACACCGGGGAGCTGTTTTTT. Encoded protein: CATHGGSKDTGELFF.

This clone has a single count. The chain recombines TRBV4-1 with TRBJ2-7; TRBD2 matches at 7 bases. This CDR3 comprises 15 residues. The V segment lost 0 bases and the J segment 1 base; nucleotides outside the gene matches: 3. The germline V gene encodes CDR1 MGHRA and CDR2 YSYEKL. The CDR3, as DNA: TGCGCCAGCAGCCAAGAATTAGCGGGTTCCTACGAGCAGTACTTC. Its protein is CASSQELAGSYEQYF.

On this clone: The sample carries other DNA sequences with the same CDR3. The chain has TRBV19 and TRBJ1-5; tentatively, D is TRBD1 (5 bases). V was pared by 2 bases and J by 0 bases, with 5 bases between. This CDR3 region has 14 residues. Looked up from germline, CDR1 is LNHDA and CDR2 is SQIVND (reference sequence). The chain's CDR3 is CASSIRGSNQPQHF. The CDR3 DNA follows: TGTGCCAGTAGTATAAGGGGTAGCAATCAGCCCCAGCATTTT.

The chain carries TRBV27 and TRBJ2-7, with a weak D call TRBD1 (6 bases). V shed 8 bases and J shed 2 bases, with 13 bases lying between them. Germline loops: CDR1 MNHEY, CDR2 SMNVEV (reference sequence). The CDR3 sequence is 13 residues long. In DNA form, the CDR3 reads TGTGCCAGCGCCCCAGGGGCCCCCTACGAGCAGTACTTC. Translated, it gives CASAPGAPYEQYF.

This chain uses TRBV5-4 with TRBJ2-7; D perhaps matches TRBD1 (6 bases). The ends were cut back, 2 bases at V and 3 bases at J, with 15 bases in the middle. The length of the CDR3 is 15 residues. Per germline, CDR1 SGHNT and CDR2 YYREEE (reference sequence). The DNA for the CDR3 is TGTGCCAGCAGCTTACGGACAGAAAGGTTCTACGAGCAGTACTTC. It codes for CASSLRTERFYEQYF.

The V and J genes are TRBV6-5 and TRBJ2-3; 7 bases map to TRBD1. This CDR3 comprises 15 residues. Germline V gives CDR1 MNHEY, CDR2 SVGAGI. V shed 6 bases, J shed 3 bases, and the junction held 9 bases outside the gene matches. CDR3 sequence: CASSPDRDRTDTQYF. The CDR3, as DNA: TGTGCCAGCAGCCCCGACAGGGATAGGACAGATACGCAGTATTTT.